This TCR beta chain was documented in a study of OX40 agonist ivuxolimab in advanced cancers. The method was immunoSEQ multiplex PCR; TCRdb's version includes in-frame clones alone and lacks a portion of them. In the table there are around 29,000 clones, 65% to 90% of which are singletons. Germline loops: CDR1 LNHDA, CDR2 SQIVND (reference sequence). V lost 3 bases to trimming and J lost 8 bases, with 16 bases between them. The CDR3 spans 15 residues. The rearrangement uses TRBV19 and TRBJ1-4; the D gene is possibly TRBD1 (5 bases). The material was CD4+ or CD8+ T cells sorted from blood, obtained in a trial of the OX40 agonist ivuxolimab. The receptor comes from an adult with an advanced solid tumor such as melanoma, head and neck, liver or kidney cancer. In nucleotides, the CDR3 is TGTGCCAGTAGTATTACGGGGGGATTAAGAGAAAAACTGTTTTTT. Protein product: CASSITGGLREKLFF.